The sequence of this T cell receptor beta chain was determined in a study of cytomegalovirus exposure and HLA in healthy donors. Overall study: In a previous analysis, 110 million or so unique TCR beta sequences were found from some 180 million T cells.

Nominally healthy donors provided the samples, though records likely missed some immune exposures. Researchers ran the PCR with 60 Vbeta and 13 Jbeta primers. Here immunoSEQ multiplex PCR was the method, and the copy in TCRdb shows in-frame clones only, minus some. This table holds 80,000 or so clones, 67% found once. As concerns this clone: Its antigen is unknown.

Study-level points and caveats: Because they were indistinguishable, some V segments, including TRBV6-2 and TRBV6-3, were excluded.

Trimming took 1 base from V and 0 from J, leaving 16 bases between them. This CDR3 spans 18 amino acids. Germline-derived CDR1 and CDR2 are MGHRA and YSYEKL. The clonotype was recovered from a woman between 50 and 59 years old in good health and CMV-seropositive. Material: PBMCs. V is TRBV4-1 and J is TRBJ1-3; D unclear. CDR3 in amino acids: CASSQGSGQSLSGNTIYF. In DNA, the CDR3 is TGCGCCAGCAGCCAAGGCAGTGGGCAATCGCTCTCTGGAAACACCATATATTTT.